Listed here is a single T cell receptor (beta chain). Antigen specificity is unknown. With a J-beta primer mix and a sample-barcoded 5' primer, a second PCR ran about 7 to 12 cycles. TCRdb independently ran MiXCR on the 5' RACE reads; one entry per CDR3 protein. The sample has some 1.4 million distinct CDR3 sequences, around two fifths seen once; the top ten hold roughly 8.2%. The data were taken from a study of blood T cells in healthy people across ages. On the study more broadly: T cells yielded about one barcoded beta molecule per two cells through template switching. Findings of the study overall: Any conclusive comparison of naive versus antigen-experienced cells was prevented by using unsorted PBMCs. In long-lived donors, naive CD4+ cell counts and diversity exceeded those of aged donors.

Total RNA was isolated from each sample in quantities of at least 6 micrograms. This sequence originates from a woman aged 18-29 years in good health. The sequenced sample was blood.

The CDR3 protein is CASTFSRDRVYEQYF. CDR3 DNA sequence: TGTGCCAGCACCTTTTCGAGGGACAGGGTCTACGAGCAGTACTTC. The chain links TRBV2 to TRBJ2-7; 9 bases align to TRBD1. Trimming removed 7 bases from V and 3 bases from J; junction bases left unmatched: 10. Germline V lookup: CDR1 SNHLY, CDR2 FYNNEI. CDR3 size: 15 residues.